This passage covers 11 T cell receptor beta chains from one sample sequenced in a study of blood T cell repertoires in COVID-19. The assay was immunoSEQ multiplex PCR, and TCRdb's table has in-frame clones only and misses some. This table has roughly 120,000 clones, 76% appearing once. Material for sequencing was peripheral blood. The origin of the receptors is an elderly woman with acute or convalescent COVID-19.

The gene calls are TRBV28 and TRBJ2-4; 7 nucleotides align to TRBD1. Germline V lookup: CDR1 MDHEN, CDR2 SYDVKM. The CDR3 is 16 amino acids. Unmatched junction bases numbered 7, after V lost 5 bases and J lost 0 bases. The CDR3 DNA reads as TGTGCCAGCAGTCCCACAGGGGTTCTAGCCAAAAACATTCAGTACTTC. Translated, it gives CASSPTGVLAKNIQYF.

The chain carries TRBV3-1 (or the pseudogene TRBV3-2) and TRBJ1-1, with D maybe TRBD1 (5 bases). Germline V CDR1 and CDR2: LGHDT, YNNKEL (reference sequence). Between the trimmed V and J ends, which lost 4 bases and 11 bases, there was a span of 20 bases. This CDR3 region has 14 residues. The CDR3 nucleotides read TGTGCCAGCAGCCCAGGGCCCTTACCCCTTGGGGCTTTCTTT. Translating gives CASSPGPLPLGAFF.

The chain recombines TRBV2 with TRBJ1-2; 7 bases line up with TRBD1. The V gene's germline CDR1 is SNHLY and CDR2 FYNNEI. This CDR3 comprises 17 residues. Losses at the gene ends were 0 bases for V and 0 bases for J; bases not matched to a gene: 7. Written as DNA, the CDR3 is TGTGCCAGCAGTGAAGCGAGGGGGCAATCAGCTAACTATGGCTACACCTTC. Protein: CASSEARGQSANYGYTF.

This clone was counted once. The chain combines TRBV19 with TRBJ2-1, with D tentatively TRBD2 (5 bases). The CDR3 length is 15 residues. V lost 6 bases to trimming and J lost 7 bases, with 19 bases between them. Germline V gene lookup returns CDR1 LNHDA and CDR2 SQIVND (reference sequence). CDR3 sequence reads: CASSFTDLNSNEQFF. DNA for the CDR3: TGTGCCAGTAGCTTCACGGACTTAAACAGTAATGAGCAGTTCTTC.

V is TRBV12-3 or TRBV12-4 and J is TRBJ1-3; D gene unclear. V lost 6 bases and J 8 bases, leaving 14 bases between the germline ends. The CDR3 has 13 amino acids. CDR3 region: CASRTIRRDTIYF. The CDR3 nucleotides are TGTGCCAGCAGGACGATCCGGAGGGACACCATATATTTT.

The chain combines TRBV30 with TRBJ2-4, with a weak D call TRBD2 (7 bases). The CDR3 runs to 18 residues. Trimming pared 8 bases from V and 3 bases from J, leaving 29 bases between. The germline V gene encodes CDR1 GTSNPN and CDR2 SVGIG (reference sequence). CDR3 sequence (DNA): TGTGCCCGGTGGTGGGGGGGGGCCTACCTACCCAACAAAAACATTCAGTACTTC. This sequence encodes CARWWGGAYLPNKNIQYF.

V is TRBV2 and J is TRBJ2-1, with 8 bases aligning to TRBD2. Trimming cost V 4 bases and J 1 base; bases outside gene matches: 6. CDR3 length: 16 residues. Germline CDR1 reads SNHLY; CDR2 reads FYNNEI. CDR3 nucleotides: TGTGCCAGCAGTGCCGGCGGCGGGGGGTCCTACAATGAGCAGTTCTTC. Amino acid sequence: CASSAGGGGSYNEQFF.

The V and J genes are TRBV27 and TRBJ2-7, with TRBD1 matching over 8 bases. Germline trimming cut 2 bases from V and 2 bases from J; bases unmatched to any gene: 5. The CDR3 sequence is 15 residues long. Germline CDR1 reads MNHEY; CDR2 reads SMNVEV (reference sequence). This CDR3 is CASSLGDRWTYEQYF. The CDR3 DNA reads TGTGCCAGCAGTTTAGGGGACAGGTGGACCTACGAGCAGTACTTC.

Here the CDR3 reads CASSASGTSVEEQFF. The CDR3 coding sequence is TGCGCCAGCAGCGCATCCGGGACTAGCGTCGAAGAGCAGTTCTTC. The chain employs TRBV5-1 and TRBJ2-1; TRBD2 aligns across 10 bases. V shed 4 bases, J shed 10 bases, and the junction held 11 bases outside the gene matches. This CDR3 has 15 amino acids. Per the germline V gene, CDR1 is SGHRS and CDR2 is YFSETQ.

V and J are TRBV19 and TRBJ1-6; maybe TRBD1 (5 bases). CDR1 and CDR2 from the germline V gene are LNHDA and SQIVND (reference sequence). This CDR3 comprises 16 residues. Trimming took 6 bases from V and 0 from J, leaving 12 bases between them. The CDR3 nucleotides are TGTGCCAGTAGACCCTCGGGGGGCTCCTATAATTCACCCCTCCACTTT. Its translation is CASRPSGGSYNSPLHF.

The chain links TRBV5-1 to TRBJ1-5; D is unclear. The CDR3 runs 14 residues. Between the trimmed V and J ends, which lost 4 bases and 6 bases, there was a span of 14 bases. The V gene's germline CDR1 is SGHRS and CDR2 YFSETQ. CDR3 nucleotide sequence: TGCGCCAGCAGCCCCGGCACCTCTAGTCAGCCCCAGCATTTT. As protein: CASSPGTSSQPQHF.